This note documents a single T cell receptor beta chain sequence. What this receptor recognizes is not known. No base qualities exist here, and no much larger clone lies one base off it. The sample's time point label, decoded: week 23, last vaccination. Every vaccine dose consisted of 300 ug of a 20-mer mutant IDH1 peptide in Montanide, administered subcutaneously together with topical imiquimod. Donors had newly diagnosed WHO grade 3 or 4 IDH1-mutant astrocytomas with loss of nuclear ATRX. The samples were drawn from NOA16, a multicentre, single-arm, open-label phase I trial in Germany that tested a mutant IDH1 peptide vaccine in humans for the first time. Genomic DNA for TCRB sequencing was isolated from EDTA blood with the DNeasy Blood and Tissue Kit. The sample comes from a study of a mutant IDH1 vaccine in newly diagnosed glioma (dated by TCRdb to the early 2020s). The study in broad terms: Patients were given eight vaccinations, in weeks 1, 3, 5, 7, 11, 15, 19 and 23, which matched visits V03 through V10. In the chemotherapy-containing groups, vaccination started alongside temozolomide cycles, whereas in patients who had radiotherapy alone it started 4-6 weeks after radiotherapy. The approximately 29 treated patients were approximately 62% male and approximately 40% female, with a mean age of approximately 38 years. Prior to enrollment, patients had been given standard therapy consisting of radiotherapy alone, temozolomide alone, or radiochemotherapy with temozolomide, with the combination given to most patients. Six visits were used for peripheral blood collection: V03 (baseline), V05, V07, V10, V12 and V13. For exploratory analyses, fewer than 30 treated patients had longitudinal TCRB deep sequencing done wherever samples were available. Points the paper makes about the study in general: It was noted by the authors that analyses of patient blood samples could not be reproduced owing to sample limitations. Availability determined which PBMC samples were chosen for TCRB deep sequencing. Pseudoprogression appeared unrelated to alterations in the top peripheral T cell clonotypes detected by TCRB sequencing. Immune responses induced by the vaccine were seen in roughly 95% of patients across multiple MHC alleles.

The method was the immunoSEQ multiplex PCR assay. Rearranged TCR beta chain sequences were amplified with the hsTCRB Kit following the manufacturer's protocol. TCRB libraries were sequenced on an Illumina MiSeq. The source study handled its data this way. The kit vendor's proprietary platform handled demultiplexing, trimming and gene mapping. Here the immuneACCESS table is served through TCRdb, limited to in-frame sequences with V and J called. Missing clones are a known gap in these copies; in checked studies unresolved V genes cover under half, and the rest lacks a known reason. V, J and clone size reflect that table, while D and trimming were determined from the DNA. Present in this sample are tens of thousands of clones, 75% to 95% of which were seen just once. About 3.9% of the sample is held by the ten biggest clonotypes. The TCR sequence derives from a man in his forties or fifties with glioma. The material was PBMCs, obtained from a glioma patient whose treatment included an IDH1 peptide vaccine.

CDR3 loop: CASKLSEGTEAFF. The DNA sequence follows: TGCGCCAGCAAATTATCGGAGGGCACTGAAGCTTTCTTT. The receptor chain draws on TRBV23-1 and TRBJ1-1; the D gene identity is not certain. TRBV23-1 falls under the ORF class, with uncertain function. The CDR3 has 13 amino acids, counting the end cysteine and phenylalanine. The CDR3 DNA has 39 bases and is translated from base 1. The V end loses 7 bases and the J end loses 4 bases, and a stretch of 13 bases separates them.